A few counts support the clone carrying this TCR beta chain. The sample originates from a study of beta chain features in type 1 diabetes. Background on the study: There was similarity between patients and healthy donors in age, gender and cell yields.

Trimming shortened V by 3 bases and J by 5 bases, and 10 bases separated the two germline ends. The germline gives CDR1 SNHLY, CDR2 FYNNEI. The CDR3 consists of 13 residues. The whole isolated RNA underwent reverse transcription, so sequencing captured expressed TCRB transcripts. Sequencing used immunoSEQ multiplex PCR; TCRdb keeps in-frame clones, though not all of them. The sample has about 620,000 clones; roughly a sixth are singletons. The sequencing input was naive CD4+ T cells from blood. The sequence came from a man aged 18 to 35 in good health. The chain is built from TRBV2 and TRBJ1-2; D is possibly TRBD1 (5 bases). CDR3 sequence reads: CASSEEGRYGYTF. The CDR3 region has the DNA TGTGCCAGCAGTGAGGAGGGGCGATATGGCTACACCTTC. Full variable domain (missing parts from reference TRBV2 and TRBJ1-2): EPEVTQTPSHQVTQMGQEVILRCVPISNHLYFYWYRQILGQKVEFLVSFYNNEISEKSEIFDDQFSVERPDGSNFTLKIRSTKLEDSAMYFCASSEEGRYGYTFGSGTRLTVV.